What follows describes a single TCR beta chain. The target antigen is unknown. J was trimmed by 7 bases and V by 0 bases; bases with no gene match: 8. The CDR3 covers 16 residues. Germline CDR1 reads SEHNR; CDR2 reads FQNEAQ (reference sequence). The data were obtained in a study of OX40 agonist ivuxolimab in advanced cancers. Study-wide points: What antigens the expanded peripheral T cells recognized was never established.

TCRdb's table, derived via immunoSEQ multiplex PCR, lists solely in-frame clones and lacks some. This table holds more than 100,000 clones, roughly 93% found once. The origin of this receptor is an adult with an advanced solid tumor such as melanoma, head and neck, liver or kidney cancer. The chain is built from TRBV7-9 and TRBJ2-1, with TRBD2 identical over 8 bases. The source material was CD4+ or CD8+ T cells sorted from blood, sampled in a trial of the OX40 agonist ivuxolimab. As DNA, the CDR3 is TGTGCCAGCAGCTTAGCGGCAGCGGGGGCTCGGAATGAGCAGTTCTTC. This encodes CASSLAAAGARNEQFF.